The source of this TCR beta chain is a study of identical twins. TCRdb ran MiXCR on the 5' RACE reads and lists one entry per CDR3 protein. The sample yields fewer than 900,000 distinct CDR3 sequences, about 18% seen once. CDR3 length equals 14 residues. V lost 6 bases to trimming and J lost 1 base, with 13 bases between them. CDR1 is MNHEY, CDR2 SMNVEV, per germline (reference sequence). This clonotype was observed many times. This same sample was also part of a study on T cells expressing NK-cell markers. That paper adds: The CD3+CD56-NKG2C+ fraction of several donors was also led by these clonotypes.

This TCR was recovered from a woman aged 18-29 years in good health. The sequencing input was PBMCs. The gene calls are TRBV27 and TRBJ2-7; D call uncertain. The chain's CDR3 is CASSWMGKSYEQYF. The CDR3 region has the DNA TGTGCCAGCAGCTGGATGGGCAAATCCTACGAGCAGTACTTC.